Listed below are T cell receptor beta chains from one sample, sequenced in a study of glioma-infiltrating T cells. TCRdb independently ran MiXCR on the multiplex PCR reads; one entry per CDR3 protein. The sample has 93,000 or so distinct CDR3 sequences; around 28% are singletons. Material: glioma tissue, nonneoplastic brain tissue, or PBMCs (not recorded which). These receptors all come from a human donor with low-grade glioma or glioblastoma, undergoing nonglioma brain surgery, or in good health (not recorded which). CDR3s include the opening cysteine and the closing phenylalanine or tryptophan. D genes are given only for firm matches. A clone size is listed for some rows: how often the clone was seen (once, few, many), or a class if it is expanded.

CDR3aa: CASSRRGGLVDTQYF
CDR3nt: TGTGCCAGCAGCCGAAGGGGGGGGCTGGTAGATACGCAGTATTTT
abundance: many
j_gene: TRBJ2-3
v_gene: TRBV7-2
d_gene: -

CDR3aa: CASSFLGAGYTF
CDR3nt: TGTGCCAGCAGTTTCCTAGGGGCCGGCTACACCTTC
abundance: -
j_gene: TRBJ1-2
v_gene: TRBV12-3/TRBV12-4
d_gene: -

CDR3aa: CASSSGRVETQYF
CDR3nt: TGTGCCAGCAGCTCCGGGAGGGTGGAGACCCAGTACTTC
abundance: many
j_gene: TRBJ2-5
v_gene: TRBV7-2
d_gene: TRBD2

CDR3aa: CASSLPAVNTEAFF
CDR3nt: TGTGCCAGCAGCCTTCCGGCGGTTAACACTGAAGCTTTCTTT
abundance: -
j_gene: TRBJ1-1
v_gene: TRBV5-5
d_gene: -

CDR3aa: CASSSGQGAETQYF
CDR3nt: TGTGCCAGCAGTTCGGGACAGGGGGCTGAGACCCAGTACTTC
abundance: many
j_gene: TRBJ2-5
v_gene: TRBV27
d_gene: TRBD1

CDR3aa: CASSPVLQGEAFF
CDR3nt: TGTGCCAGCAGCCCCGTGCTTCAGGGGGAAGCTTTCTTT
abundance: many
j_gene: TRBJ1-1
v_gene: TRBV7-9
d_gene: -

CDR3aa: CASSQRGVGYTEAFF
CDR3nt: TGCGCCAGCAGCCAGAGGGGAGTCGGGTACACTGAAGCTTTCTTT
abundance: many
j_gene: TRBJ1-1
v_gene: TRBV4-1
d_gene: -

CDR3aa: CASSLTGGQETQYF
CDR3nt: TGTGCCAGCAGTTTAACAGGGGGCCAAGAGACCCAGTACTTC
abundance: few
j_gene: TRBJ2-5
v_gene: TRBV12-3/TRBV12-4
d_gene: TRBD1

CDR3aa: CAIRGDRAKNPPLHF
CDR3nt: TGTGCCATCAGGGGAGACAGGGCGAAGAATCCACCCCTCCACTTT
abundance: -
j_gene: TRBJ1-6
v_gene: TRBV10-3
d_gene: TRBD1

CDR3aa: CSAPRGTAGKDTQYF
CDR3nt: TGCAGTGCACCGCGGGGCACCGCAGGGAAAGATACGCAGTATTTT
abundance: many
j_gene: TRBJ2-3
v_gene: TRBV20-1
d_gene: -

CDR3aa: CASSEQSNEKLFF
CDR3nt: TGTGCCAGCAGTGAACAGTCTAATGAAAAACTGTTTTTT
abundance: few
j_gene: TRBJ1-4
v_gene: TRBV2
d_gene: -

CDR3aa: CASSQHEGPLTDTQYF
CDR3nt: TGCGCCAGCAGCCAACACGAGGGGCCTCTCACAGATACGCAGTATTTT
abundance: -
j_gene: TRBJ2-3
v_gene: TRBV4-3
d_gene: -

CDR3aa: CASSWTGVSYGYTF
CDR3nt: TGTGCCAGCAGCTGGACAGGGGTGAGCTATGGCTACACCTTC
abundance: -
j_gene: TRBJ1-2
v_gene: TRBV7-9
d_gene: TRBD1

CDR3aa: CASSPTEQETQYF
CDR3nt: TGTGCCAGCTCACCGACAGAACAAGAGACCCAGTACTTC
abundance: many
j_gene: TRBJ2-5
v_gene: TRBV18
d_gene: -

CDR3aa: CASSFNLRDGSQHF
CDR3nt: TGTGCCAGCAGCTTTAACCTCCGGGACGGGTCCCAGCATTTT
abundance: -
j_gene: TRBJ1-5
v_gene: TRBV11-2
d_gene: -

CDR3aa: CASSLALSGGAYEQFF
CDR3nt: TGTGCCAGCAGCTTAGCGCTAAGCGGGGGGGCCTATGAGCAGTTCTTC
abundance: many
j_gene: TRBJ2-1
v_gene: TRBV7-2
d_gene: TRBD2

CDR3aa: CASSQEDREGQPQHF
CDR3nt: TGTGCCAGCAGCCAAGAAGACAGGGAAGGTCAGCCCCAGCATTTT
abundance: few
j_gene: TRBJ1-5
v_gene: TRBV4-2
d_gene: TRBD1

CDR3aa: CASSILDTISGNTIYF
CDR3nt: TGTGCCAGCAGCATTCTGGACACTATCTCTGGAAACACCATATATTTT
abundance: -
j_gene: TRBJ1-3
v_gene: TRBV14
d_gene: -

CDR3aa: CASRLSNTEAFF
CDR3nt: TGTGCCAGCCGACTTTCGAACACTGAAGCTTTCTTT
abundance: many
j_gene: TRBJ1-1
v_gene: TRBV6-1
d_gene: -

CDR3aa: CATSKSRFHTDTQYF
CDR3nt: TGTGCCACCAGTAAAAGCAGGTTTCACACAGATACGCAGTATTTT
abundance: many
j_gene: TRBJ2-3
v_gene: TRBV24-1
d_gene: -

CDR3aa: CASSFYICSAERNEQFF
CDR3nt: -
abundance: -
j_gene: TRBJ2-1
v_gene: TRBV6-5
d_gene: -

CDR3aa: CSAPYRERNSPLHF
CDR3nt: TGCAGTGCTCCTTACAGGGAAAGGAATTCACCCCTCCACTTT
abundance: many
j_gene: TRBJ1-6
v_gene: TRBV20-1
d_gene: -

CDR3aa: CASRLAGGGGNTEAFF
CDR3nt: TGTGCCAGCAGACTTGCAGGGGGAGGAGGTAACACTGAAGCTTTCTTT
abundance: -
j_gene: TRBJ1-1
v_gene: TRBV7-2
d_gene: TRBD1

CDR3aa: CASSLGTLTGYEQYF
CDR3nt: TGTGCCAGCAGTTTAGGGACCTTGACAGGGTACGAGCAGTACTTC
abundance: few
j_gene: TRBJ2-7
v_gene: TRBV12-3/TRBV12-4
d_gene: TRBD1

CDR3aa: CASSFEGVGTEAFF
CDR3nt: TGTGCCAGCAGCTTCGAGGGGGTGGGGACTGAAGCTTTCTTT
abundance: many
j_gene: TRBJ1-1
v_gene: TRBV7-3
d_gene: -

CDR3aa: CASSFMADTQYF
CDR3nt: TGTGCCAGCAGTTTCATGGCAGATACGCAGTATTTT
abundance: -
j_gene: TRBJ2-3
v_gene: TRBV27
d_gene: -

CDR3aa: CASSVRDSWFADTQYF
CDR3nt: TGTGCCAGTAGTGTCCGGGACAGCTGGTTCGCAGATACGCAGTATTTT
abundance: -
j_gene: TRBJ2-3
v_gene: TRBV19
d_gene: TRBD1

CDR3aa: CSAQGGSPGDQRSPLHF
CDR3nt: TGCAGTGCCCAAGGAGGGAGCCCGGGCGACCAACGTTCACCCCTCCACTTT
abundance: -
j_gene: TRBJ1-6
v_gene: TRBV20-1
d_gene: -

CDR3aa: CAISESPAGTETQYF
CDR3nt: TGTGCCATCAGTGAGTCCCCCGCGGGTACAGAGACCCAGTACTTC
abundance: many
j_gene: TRBJ2-5
v_gene: TRBV10-3
d_gene: -

CDR3aa: CASSLKGPEAFF
CDR3nt: TGTGCCAGCAGCTTGAAGGGACCAGAAGCTTTCTTT
abundance: many
j_gene: TRBJ1-1
v_gene: TRBV7-9
d_gene: -

CDR3aa: CARREDRVIGYTF
CDR3nt: TGTGCCAGACGAGAGGACAGGGTAATTGGCTACACCTTC
abundance: -
j_gene: TRBJ1-2
v_gene: TRBV28
d_gene: TRBD1

CDR3aa: CASREGQENTEAFF
CDR3nt: TGCGCCAGCAGGGAAGGGCAGGAGAACACTGAAGCTTTCTTT
abundance: few
j_gene: TRBJ1-1
v_gene: TRBV5-1
d_gene: -

CDR3aa: CSAGTSGGYEQYF
CDR3nt: TGCAGTGCTGGGACTAGCGGGGGCTACGAGCAGTACTTC
abundance: many
j_gene: TRBJ2-7
v_gene: TRBV20-1
d_gene: TRBD2

CDR3aa: CASSFPTAYNEQFF
CDR3nt: TGTGCCAGCAGCTTTCCGACAGCCTACAATGAGCAGTTCTTC
abundance: few
j_gene: TRBJ2-1
v_gene: TRBV7-9
d_gene: -

CDR3aa: CSARRGGRSTDTQYF
CDR3nt: TGCAGTGCTAGACGCGGGGGGCGCAGCACAGATACGCAGTATTTT
abundance: many
j_gene: TRBJ2-3
v_gene: TRBV20-1
d_gene: TRBD2

CDR3aa: CASSILAGEYNEQFF
CDR3nt: TGTGCCAGTAGTATCCTAGCGGGGGAGTACAATGAGCAGTTCTTC
abundance: few
j_gene: TRBJ2-1
v_gene: TRBV19
d_gene: TRBD2

CDR3aa: CASSLVVGYSNQPQHF
CDR3nt: TGTGCCAGCAGCTTAGTAGTGGGGTATAGCAATCAGCCCCAGCATTTT
abundance: few
j_gene: TRBJ1-5
v_gene: TRBV7-8
d_gene: -

CDR3aa: CASSLAFETQYF
CDR3nt: TGCGCCAGCAGCTTGGCGTTTGAGACCCAGTACTTC
abundance: -
j_gene: TRBJ2-5
v_gene: TRBV5-1
d_gene: -

CDR3aa: CASSRTRLETQYF
CDR3nt: TGTGCCAGCAGCCGAACGCGTCTAGAGACCCAGTACTTC
abundance: many
j_gene: TRBJ2-5
v_gene: TRBV27
d_gene: -

CDR3aa: CASSLGLAGGAGETQYF
CDR3nt: TGTGCCAGCAGTTTAGGACTAGCGGGGGGGGCCGGGGAGACCCAGTACTTC
abundance: many
j_gene: TRBJ2-5
v_gene: TRBV6-1
d_gene: TRBD2

CDR3aa: CASQVGFNQPQHF
CDR3nt: TGTGCCAGTCAGGTGGGATTCAATCAGCCCCAGCATTTT
abundance: many
j_gene: TRBJ1-5
v_gene: TRBV12-3/TRBV12-4
d_gene: -

CDR3aa: CAISQGQLDTEAFF
CDR3nt: TGTGCCATCAGCCAGGGACAGCTAGACACTGAAGCTTTCTTT
abundance: many
j_gene: TRBJ1-1
v_gene: TRBV10-3
d_gene: TRBD1

CDR3aa: CASSFEGERLNTIYF
CDR3nt: TGTGCCAGCAGTTTTGAGGGGGAAAGGTTGAACACCATATATTTT
abundance: many
j_gene: TRBJ1-3
v_gene: TRBV28
d_gene: -

CDR3aa: CASSSVTGSETQYF
CDR3nt: TGTGCCAGCAGCTCGGTAACAGGGTCAGAGACCCAGTACTTC
abundance: many
j_gene: TRBJ2-5
v_gene: TRBV7-2
d_gene: -

CDR3aa: CASSFSRDTGGNSPLHF
CDR3nt: TGTGCCAGCAGCTTCTCCCGGGACACAGGTGGGAATTCACCCCTCCACTTT
abundance: -
j_gene: TRBJ1-6
v_gene: TRBV9
d_gene: -

CDR3aa: CSAGVSPGVDTIYF
CDR3nt: TGCAGTGCTGGAGTCTCGCCAGGGGTGGACACCATATATTTT
abundance: -
j_gene: TRBJ1-3
v_gene: TRBV20-1
d_gene: -

CDR3aa: CATTSNGDTEAFF
CDR3nt: TGTGCCACCACTTCGAATGGTGACACTGAAGCTTTCTTT
abundance: few
j_gene: TRBJ1-1
v_gene: TRBV24-1
d_gene: -

CDR3aa: CASSHLGGEPQHF
CDR3nt: TGTGCCAGCAGTCACTTGGGGGGAGAGCCCCAGCATTTT
abundance: many
j_gene: TRBJ1-5
v_gene: TRBV6-1
d_gene: -

CDR3aa: CASRDRGVNEQFF
CDR3nt: TGTGCCAGTCGTGACAGGGGAGTCAATGAGCAGTTCTTC
abundance: -
j_gene: TRBJ2-1
v_gene: TRBV19
d_gene: TRBD1

CDR3aa: CASKFVSTSTDTQYF
CDR3nt: TGTGCCAGCAAATTCGTTAGTACTAGCACAGATACGCAGTATTTT
abundance: many
j_gene: TRBJ2-3
v_gene: TRBV27
d_gene: -

CDR3aa: CASSLGIWDIQYF
CDR3nt: TGTGCCAGCAGCTTGGGCATTTGGGACATTCAGTACTTC
abundance: -
j_gene: TRBJ2-4
v_gene: TRBV11-2
d_gene: -

CDR3aa: CASSRHLAGVTNEQFF
CDR3nt: TGTGCCAGTAGTAGACATCTAGCGGGGGTAACGAATGAGCAGTTCTTC
abundance: -
j_gene: TRBJ2-1
v_gene: TRBV19
d_gene: TRBD2

CDR3aa: CASSPAPLQETQYF
CDR3nt: TGTGCCAGCAGCCCGGCACCGCTCCAAGAGACCCAGTACTTC
abundance: -
j_gene: TRBJ2-5
v_gene: TRBV12-3/TRBV12-4
d_gene: -

CDR3aa: CASSSRLDEQFF
CDR3nt: TGTGCCAGCAGCTCACGCTTGGATGAGCAGTTCTTC
abundance: -
j_gene: TRBJ2-1
v_gene: TRBV7-9
d_gene: -

CDR3aa: CASSIGRAASSEKLFF
CDR3nt: TGTGCCAGTAGTATCGGGAGGGCAGCCTCTAGTGAAAAACTGTTTTTT
abundance: few
j_gene: TRBJ1-4
v_gene: TRBV19
d_gene: -